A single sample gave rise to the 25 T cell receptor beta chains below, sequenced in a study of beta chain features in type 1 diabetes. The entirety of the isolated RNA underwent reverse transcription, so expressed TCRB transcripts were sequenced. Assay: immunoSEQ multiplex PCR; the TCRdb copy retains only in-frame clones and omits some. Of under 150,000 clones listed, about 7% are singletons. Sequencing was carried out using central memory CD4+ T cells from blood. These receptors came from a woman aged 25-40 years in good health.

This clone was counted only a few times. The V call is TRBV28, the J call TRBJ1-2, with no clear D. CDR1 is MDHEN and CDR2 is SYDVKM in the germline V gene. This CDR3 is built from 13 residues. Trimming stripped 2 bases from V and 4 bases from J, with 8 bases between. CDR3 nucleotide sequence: TGTGCCAGCAGTTTAATTCCCTCCTATGGCTACACCTTC. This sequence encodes CASSLIPSYGYTF.

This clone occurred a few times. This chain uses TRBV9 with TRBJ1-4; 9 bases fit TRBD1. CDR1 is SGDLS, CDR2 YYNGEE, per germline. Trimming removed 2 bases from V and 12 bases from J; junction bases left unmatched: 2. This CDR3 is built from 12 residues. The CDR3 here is CASSVDRGELFF. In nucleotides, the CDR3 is TGTGCCAGCAGCGTCGACAGGGGGGAACTGTTTTTT.

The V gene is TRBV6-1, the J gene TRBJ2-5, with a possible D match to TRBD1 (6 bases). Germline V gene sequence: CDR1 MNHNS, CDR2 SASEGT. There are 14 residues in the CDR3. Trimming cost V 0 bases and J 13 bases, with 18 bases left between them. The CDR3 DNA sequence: TGTGCCAGCAGTGAAGCGCCAAGTGGGGGCCACAGGTACTTC. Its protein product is CASSEAPSGGHRYF.

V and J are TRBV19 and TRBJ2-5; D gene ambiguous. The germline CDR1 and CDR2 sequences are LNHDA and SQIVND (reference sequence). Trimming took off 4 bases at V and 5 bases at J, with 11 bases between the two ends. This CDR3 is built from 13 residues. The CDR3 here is CASSTEVAETQYF. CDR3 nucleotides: TGTGCCAGTAGTACCGAGGTCGCGGAGACCCAGTACTTC.

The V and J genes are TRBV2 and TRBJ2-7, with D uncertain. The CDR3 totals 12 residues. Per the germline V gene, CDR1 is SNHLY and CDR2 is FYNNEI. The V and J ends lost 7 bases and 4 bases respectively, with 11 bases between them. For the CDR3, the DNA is TGTGCCAGCAAAGAGGAAGTGTACGAGCAGTACTTC. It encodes CASKEEVYEQYF.

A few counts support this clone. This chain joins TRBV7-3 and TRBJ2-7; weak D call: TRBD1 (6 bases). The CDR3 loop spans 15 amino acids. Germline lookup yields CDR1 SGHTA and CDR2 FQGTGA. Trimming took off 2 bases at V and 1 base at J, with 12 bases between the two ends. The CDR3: CASSLAAGVSYEQYF. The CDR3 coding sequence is TGTGCCAGCAGCTTAGCGGCAGGGGTATCCTACGAGCAGTACTTC.

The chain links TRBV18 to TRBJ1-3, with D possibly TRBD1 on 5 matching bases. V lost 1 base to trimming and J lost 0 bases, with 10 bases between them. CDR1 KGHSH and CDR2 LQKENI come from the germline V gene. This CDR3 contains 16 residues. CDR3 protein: CASSPQGILSGNTIYF. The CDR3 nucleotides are TGTGCCAGCTCACCACAGGGGATACTCTCTGGAAACACCATATATTTT.

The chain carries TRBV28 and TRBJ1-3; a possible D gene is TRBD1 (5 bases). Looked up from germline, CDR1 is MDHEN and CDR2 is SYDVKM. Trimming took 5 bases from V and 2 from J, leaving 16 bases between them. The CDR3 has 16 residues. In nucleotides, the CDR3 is TGTGCCAGCAGTCCCCCTCGCCGGACACCTGGAAACACCATATATTTT. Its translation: CASSPPRRTPGNTIYF.

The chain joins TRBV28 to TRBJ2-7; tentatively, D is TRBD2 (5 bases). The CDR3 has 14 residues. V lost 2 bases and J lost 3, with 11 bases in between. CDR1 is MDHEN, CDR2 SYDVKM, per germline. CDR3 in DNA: TGTGCCAGCAGTTTAGGCGGGTTGAACTACGAGCAGTACTTC. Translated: CASSLGGLNYEQYF.

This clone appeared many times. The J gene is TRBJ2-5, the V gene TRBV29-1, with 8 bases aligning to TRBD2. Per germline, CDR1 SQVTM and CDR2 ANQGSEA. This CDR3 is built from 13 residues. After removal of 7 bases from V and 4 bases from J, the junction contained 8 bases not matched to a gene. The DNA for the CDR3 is TGCAGCGCCGATGGGACTAGTGGAGAGACCCAGTACTTC. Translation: CSADGTSGETQYF.

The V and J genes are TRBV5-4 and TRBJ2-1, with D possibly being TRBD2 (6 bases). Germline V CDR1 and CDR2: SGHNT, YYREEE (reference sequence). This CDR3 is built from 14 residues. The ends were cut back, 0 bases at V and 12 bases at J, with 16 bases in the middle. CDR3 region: CASSLAGGGSAQFF. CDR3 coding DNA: TGTGCCAGCAGCTTGGCCGGGGGTGGGAGCGCGCAGTTCTTC.

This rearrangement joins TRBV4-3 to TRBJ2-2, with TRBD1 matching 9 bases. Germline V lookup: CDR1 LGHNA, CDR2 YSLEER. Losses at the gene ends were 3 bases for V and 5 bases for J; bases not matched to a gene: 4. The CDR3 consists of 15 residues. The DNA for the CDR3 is TGCGCCAGCAGCCACCGGACAGGGGTGACCGGGGAGCTGTTTTTT. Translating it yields CASSHRTGVTGELFF.

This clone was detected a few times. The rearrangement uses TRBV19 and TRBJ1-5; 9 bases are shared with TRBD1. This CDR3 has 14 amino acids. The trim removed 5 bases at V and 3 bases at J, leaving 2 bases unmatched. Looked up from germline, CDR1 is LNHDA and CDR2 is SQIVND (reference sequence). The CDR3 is CASSRTGANQPQHF. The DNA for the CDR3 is TGTGCCAGTAGTCGGACAGGGGCCAATCAGCCCCAGCATTTT.

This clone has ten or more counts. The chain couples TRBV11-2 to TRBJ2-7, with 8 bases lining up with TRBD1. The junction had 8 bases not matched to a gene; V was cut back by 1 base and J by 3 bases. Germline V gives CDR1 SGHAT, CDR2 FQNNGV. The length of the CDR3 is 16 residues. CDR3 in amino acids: CASSLVDRVDFYEQYF. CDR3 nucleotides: TGTGCCAGCAGCTTAGTGGACAGGGTGGATTTCTACGAGCAGTACTTC.

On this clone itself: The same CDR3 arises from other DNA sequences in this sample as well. The CDR3 loop is CASSYSGGPTDTQYF. CDR3 nucleotide sequence: TGTGCCAGCAGTTACTCGGGAGGGCCCACAGATACGCAGTATTTT. The chain links TRBV6-5 to TRBJ2-3; 7 bases match TRBD2. Trimming at V came to 0 bases and at J to 2 bases, leaving 2 bases not matched to a gene. The CDR3 runs 15 residues. Germline loops: CDR1 MNHEY, CDR2 SVGAGI.

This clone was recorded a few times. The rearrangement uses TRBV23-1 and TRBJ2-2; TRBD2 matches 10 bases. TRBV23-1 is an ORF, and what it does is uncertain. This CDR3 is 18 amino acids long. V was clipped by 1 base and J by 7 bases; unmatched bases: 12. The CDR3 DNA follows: TGCGCCAGCAGTCAATGTCCCCAAGCGGGAGGGCCCCACGGGGAGCTGTTTTTT. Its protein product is CASSQCPQAGGPHGELFF.

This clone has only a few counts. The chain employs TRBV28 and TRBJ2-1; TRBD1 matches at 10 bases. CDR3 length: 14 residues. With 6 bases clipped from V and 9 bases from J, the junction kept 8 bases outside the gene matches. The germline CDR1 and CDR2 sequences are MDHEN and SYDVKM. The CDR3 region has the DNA TGTGCCAGCAGCAGCCTGGGACAGGGGTCTGAGCAGTTCTTC. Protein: CASSSLGQGSEQFF.

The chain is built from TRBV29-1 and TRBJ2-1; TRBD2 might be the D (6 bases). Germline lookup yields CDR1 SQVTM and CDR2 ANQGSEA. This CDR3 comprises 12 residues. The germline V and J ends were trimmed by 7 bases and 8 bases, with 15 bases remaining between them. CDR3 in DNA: TGCAGCGCGCTTAGCGGTGGGGATGAGCAGTTCTTC. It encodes CSALSGGDEQFF.

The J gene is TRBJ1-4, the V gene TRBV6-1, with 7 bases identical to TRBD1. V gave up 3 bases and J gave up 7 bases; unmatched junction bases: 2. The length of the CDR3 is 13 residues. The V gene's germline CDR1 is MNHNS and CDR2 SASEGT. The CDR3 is CASSEWDSEKLFF. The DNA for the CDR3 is TGTGCCAGCAGTGAGTGGGACAGTGAAAAACTGTTTTTT.

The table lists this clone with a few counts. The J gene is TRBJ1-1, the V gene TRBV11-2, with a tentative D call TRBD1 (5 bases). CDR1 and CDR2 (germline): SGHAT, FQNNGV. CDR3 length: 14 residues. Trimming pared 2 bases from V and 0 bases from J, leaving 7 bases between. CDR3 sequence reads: CASSLYRMNTEAFF. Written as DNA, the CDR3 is TGTGCCAGCAGCTTATACAGGATGAACACTGAAGCTTTCTTT.

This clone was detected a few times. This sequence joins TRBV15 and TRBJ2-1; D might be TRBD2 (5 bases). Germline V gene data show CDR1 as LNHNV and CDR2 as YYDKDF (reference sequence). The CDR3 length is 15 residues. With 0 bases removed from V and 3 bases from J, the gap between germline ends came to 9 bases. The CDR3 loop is CATSREVGNYNEQFF. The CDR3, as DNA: TGTGCCACCAGCAGAGAGGTCGGGAACTACAATGAGCAGTTCTTC.

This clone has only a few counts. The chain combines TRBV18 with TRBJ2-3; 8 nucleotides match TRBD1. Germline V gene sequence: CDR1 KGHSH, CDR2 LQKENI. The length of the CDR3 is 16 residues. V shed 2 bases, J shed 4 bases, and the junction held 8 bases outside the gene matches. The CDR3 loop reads CASSPNSRGRADTQYF. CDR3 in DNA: TGTGCCAGCTCACCAAACAGCAGGGGGCGCGCAGATACGCAGTATTTT. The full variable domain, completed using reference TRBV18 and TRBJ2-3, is NAGVMQNPRHLVRRRGQEARLRCSPMKGHSHVYWYRQLPEEGLKFMVYLQKENIIDESGMPKERFSAEFPKEGPSILRIQQVVRGDSAAYFCASSPNSRGRADTQYFGPGTRLTVL.

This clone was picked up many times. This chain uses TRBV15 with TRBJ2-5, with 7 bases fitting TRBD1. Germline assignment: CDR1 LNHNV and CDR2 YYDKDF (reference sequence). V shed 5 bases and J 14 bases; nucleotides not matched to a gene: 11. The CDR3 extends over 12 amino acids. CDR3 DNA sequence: TGTGCCACCAGCCAAGAGACAGGGCGATTCTACTTC. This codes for CATSQETGRFYF.

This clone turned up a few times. The CDR3 loop reads CASSILADFQETQYF. The CDR3, as DNA: TGTGCCAGTAGTATCCTAGCGGACTTCCAAGAGACCCAGTACTTC. The chain joins TRBV19 to TRBJ2-5; 7 positions match TRBD2. The germline V gene has CDR1 LNHDA and CDR2 SQIVND (reference sequence). This CDR3 is 15 amino acids long. Trimming took 3 bases from V and 1 from J; bases not matched to a gene: 5.

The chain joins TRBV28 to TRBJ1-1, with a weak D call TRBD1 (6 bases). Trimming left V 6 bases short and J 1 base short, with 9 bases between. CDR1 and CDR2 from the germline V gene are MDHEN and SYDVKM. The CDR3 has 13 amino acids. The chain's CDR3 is CASSQGWNTEAFF. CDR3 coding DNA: TGTGCCAGCAGCCAGGGGTGGAACACTGAAGCTTTCTTT.